The clone carrying this T cell receptor beta chain has just one count. From germline, CDR1 is MGHDK and CDR2 SYGVNS. V lost 6 bases to trimming and J lost 9 bases, with 15 bases between them. The CDR3 contains 12 residues. The data were obtained in a study of Ad26.COV2.S vaccination and SARS-CoV-2 variants. Whole-study context: By the intramuscular route, Ad26.COV2.S was given once, or twice 56 days apart.

The sample's treatment: roughly 19 received Ad26.COV2.S at low or high dose, single or two shots; about 5 received placebo; per-sample allocation not given. All samples were drawn on day 63, counting from the first vaccine or placebo injection. SARS-CoV-2 spike from the Wuhan strain was encoded by the vaccine, an Ad26 vector. The repertoire was sequenced with immunoSEQ multiplex PCR; TCRdb's copy has only in-frame clones and lacks some. The top ten hold 3.5% to 4% of the sample, which has about 420,000 clones, roughly 90% seen once. V gene TRBV25-1 combines with J gene TRBJ2-7; D unclear. Sequenced material: peripheral blood, taken in a trial of Ad26.COV2.S vaccine versus placebo. The receptor's source is a person aged 18-60 years who received the Ad26.COV2.S COVID-19 vaccine or a placebo. CDR3 DNA sequence: TGTGCCAGCAGCATAAAAACCAACGTGCAGTACTTC. Amino acids: CASSIKTNVQYF.